The source of this TCR beta chain is a study of T cell responses to AZD1222 COVID-19 vaccine. Germline CDR1 reads GTSNPN; CDR2 reads SVGIG (reference sequence). Germline trimming cut 4 bases from V and 0 bases from J; bases unmatched to any gene: 2. The CDR3 is 14 amino acids. The assay was immunoSEQ multiplex PCR, and TCRdb's table has in-frame clones only and misses some. The sample records 150,000 to 190,000 clones, approximately 90% being singletons. The analysis combined second doses at about 4 or about 12 weeks. Study-level points and caveats: Just a handful of AZD1222 recipients tested seropositive at baseline. White British people made up most donors, females outnumbered males, and clonal diversity was possibly underestimated.

This clone came up once. Its specificity is unknown. The same CDR3 also results from other DNA sequences found in this sample. Sequenced here: peripheral blood, sampled 28 days after the second AZD1222 dose. The chain combines TRBV30 with TRBJ2-1; 8 nucleotides agree with TRBD2. The origin of this receptor is an adult who received the AZD1222 COVID-19 vaccine. CDR3 residues: CAWNGGASYNEQFF. The CDR3 region has the DNA TGTGCCTGGAACGGGGGGGCCTCCTACAATGAGCAGTTCTTC.